This T cell receptor beta chain was captured by sequencing in a study of T cell repertoires in cytomegalovirus infection. Study as a whole: Matching HLA type, along with CMV infection, was indicated by public TCR beta signatures. Broader study findings: In two of eight donors, the top clonotype was HLA-C-restricted CMV-specific.

TCRdb reprocessed the reads via MiXCR and lists one record per CDR3 protein. The sample carries some 390,000 distinct CDR3 sequences, around 18% recorded once. V gave up 5 bases and J gave up 7 bases; unmatched junction bases: 8. The germline V gene encodes CDR1 SGHNT and CDR2 YENEEA. The CDR3 totals 14 residues. About this clonotype: Its antigen is not identified.

The source is a human donor in good health (CMV status not recorded). Some clones in this sample may be carry-over from other donors' samples. Sequenced: PBMCs. The V call is TRBV11-3, the J call TRBJ2-1, with 7 positions matching TRBD2. The DNA for the CDR3 is TGTGCCAGCAGCCCAAGGGGAGGGTTGAATGAGCAGTTCTTC. Protein: CASSPRGGLNEQFF.